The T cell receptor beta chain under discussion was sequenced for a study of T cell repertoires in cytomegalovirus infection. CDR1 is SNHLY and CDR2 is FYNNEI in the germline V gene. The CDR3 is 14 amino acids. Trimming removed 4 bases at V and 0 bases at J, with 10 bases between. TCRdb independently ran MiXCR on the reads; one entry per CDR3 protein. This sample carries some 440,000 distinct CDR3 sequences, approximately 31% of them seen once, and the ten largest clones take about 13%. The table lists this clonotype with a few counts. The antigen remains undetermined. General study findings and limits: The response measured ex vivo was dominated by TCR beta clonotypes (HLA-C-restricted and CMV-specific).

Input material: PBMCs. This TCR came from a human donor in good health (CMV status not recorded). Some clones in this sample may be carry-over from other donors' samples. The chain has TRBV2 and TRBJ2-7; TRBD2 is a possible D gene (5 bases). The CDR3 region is CASSVEASSYEQYF. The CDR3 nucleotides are TGTGCCAGCAGTGTGGAGGCTAGCTCCTACGAGCAGTACTTC.